This is a list of T cell receptor beta chains from one sample in a study of shared T cell receptors in the human thymus. Clones were read by immunoSEQ multiplex PCR, and TCRdb kept only the in-frame ones, dropping some. The sample lists hundreds of thousands of clones; roughly 86% were seen once. These data also formed part of another study, on human thymus T cells.

The sequenced material came from thymocytes. All receptors derive from a boy in the first two years of life with a congenital heart defect. Each CDR3 is given with its conserved first and last residue. The D gene is left open where the match is weak. Part of the rows lack a size; the others show once, few, many or a class for expanded clones.

J | size | V | D | DNA | CDR3
TRBJ1-4 | - | TRBV7-9 | TRBD1 | TGTGCCAGCAGCTTAGACCCGGGACAGGGGATCGGAAAACTGTTTTTT | CASSLDPGQGIGKLFF
TRBJ1-5 | - | TRBV5-1 | - | TGCGCCAGCAGCTTGGTCCCAGGCAATCAGCCCCAGCATTTT | CASSLVPGNQPQHF
TRBJ2-7 | - | TRBV30 | TRBD1 | TGTGCCTGGAGCCCCGGGACAGGGAGCGAGCAGTACTTC | CAWSPGTGSEQYF
TRBJ1-2 | few | TRBV28 | - | TGTGCCAGCAGTTTTTGGTTAGATGGCTACACCTTC | CASSFWLDGYTF
TRBJ1-2 | - | TRBV29-1 | - | TGCAGCGTTGGGACGGGGGGTGGCTACACCTTC | CSVGTGGGYTF
TRBJ1-2 | - | TRBV30 | - | TGTGCCTGGAGTGTTCTACAGGGTCGAAAGGGCTACACCTTC | CAWSVLQGRKGYTF
TRBJ2-1 | - | TRBV27 | TRBD1 | TGTGCCAGCAGTGACCCGGGACAGGGGTTCAAAAGCTCCTACAATGAGCAGTTCTTC | CASSDPGQGFKSSYNEQFF
TRBJ1-3 | - | TRBV2 | - | TGTGCCAGCAGTGAAGCGCTTCCGGTCCCCGGCACCATATATTTT | CASSEALPVPGTIYF
TRBJ1-1 | few | TRBV4-1 | TRBD1 | TGCGCCAGCAGCCACAAACAGGGGGCAGGAACTGAAGCTTTCTTT | CASSHKQGAGTEAFF
TRBJ2-3 | - | TRBV30 | - | TGTGCCTGGAGTGTACAATATCCCGTTCAGGCGCAGTATTTT | CAWSVQYPVQAQYF
TRBJ1-2 | - | TRBV6-6 | TRBD1 | TGTGCCAGCAGAGAGGGACAGCGAAGCGATTATGGCTACACCTTC | CASREGQRSDYGYTF
TRBJ2-5 | - | TRBV11-3 | - | TGTGCCAGCAGCCGGGACATGGAAGAGACCCAGTACTTC | CASSRDMEETQYF
TRBJ2-7 | - | TRBV10-2 | - | TGCGCCAGCAGTGGGGCCCCGTCCCCCTACTACGAGCAGTACTTC | CASSGAPSPYYEQYF
TRBJ1-5 | - | TRBV6-5 | - | TGTGCCAGCAGACGGTATAGCAATCAGCCCCAGCATTTT | CASRRYSNQPQHF
TRBJ2-7 | - | TRBV6-5 | TRBD1 | TGTGCCAGCAGTTACTCTGATTTGACAGGGAACCGAGAGCAGTACTTC | CASSYSDLTGNREQYF
TRBJ2-4 | - | TRBV27 | TRBD2 | TGTGCCAGCAGTCCAAAAACCTTCACTAGCGGGAGGCCCAAAAACATTCAGTACTTC | CASSPKTFTSGRPKNIQYF
TRBJ1-1 | - | TRBV19 | TRBD1 | TGTGCCAGTAGTATAAGGCCGGGACAGGGGCCCCTTTGGGCTTTCTTT | CASSIRPGQGPLWAFF
TRBJ2-1 | - | TRBV7-9 | TRBD1 | TGTGCCGGGCGACAGGGGGGCAATGAGCAGTTCTTC | CAGRQGGNEQFF
TRBJ2-5 | - | TRBV25-1 | TRBD2 | TGTGCCAGCAGTACTGTCTGGGGGACTAGCGGGAGGCACTTC | CASSTVWGTSGRHF
TRBJ1-1 | - | TRBV25-1 | - | TGTGCCAGCAGTGAATCCTGGGGGCGATCTCCCACAGAAGCTTTCTTT | CASSESWGRSPTEAFF
TRBJ2-1 | - | TRBV28 | - | TGTGCCAGCAGTTTAGCTACTTCTATTGGGCAGTTCTTC | CASSLATSIGQFF
TRBJ1-5 | once | TRBV4-2 | - | TGTGCCAGCAGCCAAGATTATAACAGCATAAGCAATCAGCCCCAGCATTTT | CASSQDYNSISNQPQHF
TRBJ2-1 | - | TRBV9 | TRBD2 | TGTGCCAGCAGCGTAGCTGGGGTGGGGACTAGCGGGAGGGCCGCATCCTACAATGAGCAGTTCTTC | CASSVAGVGTSGRAASYNEQFF
TRBJ1-4 | - | TRBV4-1 | - | TGCGCCAGCAGAGGACACCTTAATGAAAAACTGTTTTTT | CASRGHLNEKLFF
TRBJ1-1 | few | TRBV9 | TRBD1 | TGTGCCAGCAGCGCGATACAGGGGCCCTTGAACACTGAAGCTTTCTTT | CASSAIQGPLNTEAFF
TRBJ2-5 | - | TRBV4-3 | - | TGCGCCAGCAGCCAAGACTTTCAAGAGACCCAGTACTTC | CASSQDFQETQYF
TRBJ1-2 | - | TRBV11-2 | TRBD1 | TGTGCCAGCAGCCGGGGACAGAACTATGGCTACACCTTC | CASSRGQNYGYTF
TRBJ1-1 | - | TRBV28 | - | TGTGCCAGCAGTTTATGGCGCGAAGCTTTCTTT | CASSLWREAFF
TRBJ2-7 | - | TRBV11-1 | - | TGTGCCAGCAGCCTAGACCCCCCCGCGGATTACGAGCAGTACTTC | CASSLDPPADYEQYF
TRBJ2-3 | - | TRBV6-4 | TRBD2 | TGTGCCACCAGCCTAGCGGGAGGGCCCACAGATACGCAGTATTTT | CATSLAGGPTDTQYF
TRBJ2-7 | few | TRBV7-2 | TRBD1 | TGTGCCAGCAGCCCACAACGAAGACAGGGGGCCCCCTACGAGCAGTACTTC | CASSPQRRQGAPYEQYF
TRBJ2-5 | - | TRBV13 | TRBD1 | TGTGCCAGCAAGCGGGACAGGGAAGAGACCCAGTACTTC | CASKRDREETQYF
TRBJ2-3 | - | TRBV28 | TRBD2 | TGTGCCAGCAACGAACCGGCGGGAGCGTTTAGCACAGATACGCAGTATTTT | CASNEPAGAFSTDTQYF
TRBJ2-7 | - | TRBV4-3 | - | TGCGCCAGCAGCCACGGTGGCAGGGACTCCGAGCAGTACTTC | CASSHGGRDSEQYF
TRBJ2-7 | - | TRBV6-1 | TRBD2 | TGTGCCAGCAGTCCCTATCTTGCGGGAGGGCCCGAGCAGTACTTC | CASSPYLAGGPEQYF
TRBJ1-2 | once | TRBV4-3 | - | TGCGCCAGCAGCCCAAGTTCAGGAAACTATGGCTACACCTTC | CASSPSSGNYGYTF
TRBJ1-2 | - | TRBV7-9 | - | TGTGCCAGCAGCCTCCGCGGGCAGAAAGCTAACTATGGCTACACCTTC | CASSLRGQKANYGYTF